This is a list of T cell receptor beta chains from one sample in a study of shared clonotypes between healthy human individuals. Data came from immunoSEQ multiplex PCR; TCRdb stores just in-frame clones and leaves some out. Seen here are 1.6 million or so clones, roughly 96% observed once, and the top ten hold about 1%. Input material: naive CD4+ T cells sorted from blood. The receptor set was obtained from a man aged 25 to 40 in good health. Each CDR3 is given with its conserved first and last residue. The D gene is left open where the match is weak. Size tells how often a clone was seen (once, few, many) or the class of an expanded clone, and some rows leave it out.

j_call: TRBJ2-7; clone_size: NA; d_call: TRBD2; v_call: TRBV7-6; cdr3_aa: CASSLIAGAYEQYF; cdr3_nt: TGTGCCAGCAGCTTAATCGCGGGAGCCTACGAGCAGTACTTC
j_call: TRBJ1-6; clone_size: NA; d_call: NA; v_call: TRBV7-2; cdr3_aa: CASSLDQSPLHF; cdr3_nt: TGTGCCAGCAGCTTAGATCAATCACCCCTCCACTTT
j_call: TRBJ2-3; clone_size: once; d_call: NA; v_call: TRBV29-1; cdr3_aa: CSVMTADTQYF; cdr3_nt: TGCAGCGTTATGACGGCGGATACGCAGTATTTT
j_call: TRBJ2-3; clone_size: NA; d_call: TRBD2; v_call: TRBV13; cdr3_aa: CASSLRAGGVSTDTQYF; cdr3_nt: TGTGCCAGCAGCTTACGGGCGGGAGGGGTGAGCACAGATACGCAGTATTTT
j_call: TRBJ2-2; clone_size: NA; d_call: TRBD1; v_call: TRBV6-5; cdr3_aa: CASRDRGPVTGELFF; cdr3_nt: TGTGCCAGCAGGGACAGGGGGCCGGTCACCGGGGAGCTGTTTTTT
j_call: TRBJ1-1; clone_size: NA; d_call: NA; v_call: TRBV29-1; cdr3_aa: CSVEQGSLNTEAFF; cdr3_nt: TGCAGCGTTGAGCAGGGGTCCTTGAACACTGAAGCTTTCTTT
j_call: TRBJ2-5; clone_size: NA; d_call: NA; v_call: TRBV6-5; cdr3_aa: CASSYLGRETQYF; cdr3_nt: TGTGCCAGCAGTTACCTGGGGCGGGAGACCCAGTACTTC
j_call: TRBJ2-1; clone_size: NA; d_call: TRBD2; v_call: TRBV7-3; cdr3_aa: CASSAHGREGDNEQFF; cdr3_nt: TGTGCCAGCAGCGCCCACGGGCGGGAGGGTGACAATGAGCAGTTCTTC
j_call: TRBJ2-2; clone_size: NA; d_call: TRBD2; v_call: TRBV7-9; cdr3_aa: CASRLPRSGRTSGTGELFF; cdr3_nt: TGTGCCAGCAGGCTTCCTCGGAGCGGGCGGACTAGCGGCACCGGGGAGCTGTTTTTT
j_call: TRBJ1-2; clone_size: NA; d_call: TRBD1; v_call: TRBV27; cdr3_aa: CASSAAGGAGYGYTF; cdr3_nt: TGTGCCAGCAGTGCCGCAGGGGGCGCAGGCTATGGCTACACCTTC
j_call: TRBJ1-5; clone_size: NA; d_call: NA; v_call: TRBV19; cdr3_aa: CASSISDSNQPQHF; cdr3_nt: TGTGCCAGTAGTATATCAGATAGCAATCAGCCCCAGCATTTT
j_call: TRBJ2-5; clone_size: NA; d_call: NA; v_call: TRBV27; cdr3_aa: CASSPDRSQTTQYF; cdr3_nt: TGTGCCAGCAGTCCCGACAGGTCCCAGACGACCCAGTACTTC
j_call: TRBJ2-7; clone_size: NA; d_call: TRBD2; v_call: TRBV2; cdr3_aa: CASSEGGSGSEQYF; cdr3_nt: TGTGCCAGCAGTGAAGGCGGGAGTGGTTCCGAGCAGTACTTC
j_call: TRBJ2-1; clone_size: NA; d_call: NA; v_call: TRBV27; cdr3_aa: CASSRAGQNPRNEQFF; cdr3_nt: TGTGCCAGCAGTCGGGCGGGGCAAAATCCCCGAAATGAGCAGTTCTTC
j_call: TRBJ1-1; clone_size: NA; d_call: NA; v_call: TRBV4-3; cdr3_aa: CASSQDRGFAAFF; cdr3_nt: TGCGCCAGCAGCCAAGACAGGGGTTTCGCAGCTTTCTTT
j_call: TRBJ2-1; clone_size: NA; d_call: TRBD2; v_call: TRBV18; cdr3_aa: CASSSLARVAGSYNEQFF; cdr3_nt: TGTGCCAGCTCATCGCTAGCGAGAGTAGCGGGCTCCTACAATGAGCAGTTCTTC
j_call: TRBJ2-7; clone_size: NA; d_call: NA; v_call: TRBV28; cdr3_aa: CASSLLGYEQYF; cdr3_nt: TGTGCCAGCAGCCTATTGGGCTACGAGCAGTACTTC
j_call: TRBJ2-3; clone_size: NA; d_call: TRBD2; v_call: TRBV5-4; cdr3_aa: CASSSRTSGRADTQYF; cdr3_nt: TGTGCCAGCAGCTCGCGGACTAGCGGGAGGGCAGATACGCAGTATTTT
j_call: TRBJ1-4; clone_size: NA; d_call: NA; v_call: TRBV7-8; cdr3_aa: CASSFTRGGLAANEKLFF; cdr3_nt: TGTGCCAGCAGCTTTACGAGGGGAGGTTTGGCAGCTAATGAAAAACTGTTTTTT
j_call: TRBJ2-2; clone_size: NA; d_call: NA; v_call: TRBV7-9; cdr3_aa: CASSWGTGELFF; cdr3_nt: TGTGCCAGCAGCTGGGGCACCGGGGAGCTGTTTTTT
j_call: TRBJ2-7; clone_size: once; d_call: NA; v_call: TRBV19; cdr3_aa: CASSISNLKPYEQYF; cdr3_nt: TGTGCCAGTAGTATTAGCAATCTTAAACCCTACGAGCAGTACTTC
j_call: TRBJ2-5; clone_size: NA; d_call: NA; v_call: TRBV5-6; cdr3_aa: CASSLIRAGGETQYF; cdr3_nt: TGTGCCAGCAGCTTGATTCGAGCCGGCGGAGAGACCCAGTACTTC
j_call: TRBJ2-7; clone_size: NA; d_call: TRBD2; v_call: TRBV27; cdr3_aa: CASSRTSGNYEQYF; cdr3_nt: TGTGCCAGCAGTAGGACTAGCGGGAACTACGAGCAGTACTTC
j_call: TRBJ1-2; clone_size: NA; d_call: NA; v_call: TRBV5-1; cdr3_aa: CASSTVGPPEGYTF; cdr3_nt: TGCGCCAGCAGCACGGTAGGTCCCCCGGAGGGCTACACCTTC
j_call: TRBJ2-5; clone_size: NA; d_call: TRBD2; v_call: TRBV7-2; cdr3_aa: CASSARGLAGIQETQYF; cdr3_nt: TGTGCCAGCAGCGCGAGAGGGCTAGCGGGGATACAAGAGACCCAGTACTTC
j_call: TRBJ2-1; clone_size: NA; d_call: TRBD2; v_call: TRBV10-1; cdr3_aa: CASSEVGLAGDTYNEQFF; cdr3_nt: TGCGCCAGCAGTGAGGTTGGACTAGCGGGAGACACCTACAATGAGCAGTTCTTC
j_call: TRBJ1-1; clone_size: once; d_call: TRBD1; v_call: TRBV19; cdr3_aa: CASSIVTGGHSVFETEAFF; cdr3_nt: TGTGCCAGTAGTATAGTAACAGGGGGCCACTCGGTTTTTGAGACTGAAGCTTTCTTT
j_call: TRBJ2-1; clone_size: NA; d_call: NA; v_call: TRBV14; cdr3_aa: CASSPGGIYNEQFF; cdr3_nt: TGTGCCAGCAGCCCCGGGGGTATATACAATGAGCAGTTCTTC
j_call: TRBJ2-2; clone_size: NA; d_call: NA; v_call: TRBV14; cdr3_aa: CASSHLRDKANTGELFF; cdr3_nt: TGTGCCAGCAGCCACCTCCGGGACAAAGCGAACACCGGGGAGCTGTTTTTT
j_call: TRBJ1-2; clone_size: NA; d_call: NA; v_call: TRBV19; cdr3_aa: CASRPQGTVTDTYGYTF; cdr3_nt: TGTGCCAGTAGGCCTCAGGGGACCGTGACAGACACCTATGGCTACACCTTC
j_call: TRBJ2-7; clone_size: NA; d_call: TRBD2; v_call: TRBV7-9; cdr3_aa: CASSLGDSGRNSYEQYF; cdr3_nt: TGTGCCAGCAGCTTAGGAGACAGCGGGAGGAACTCCTACGAGCAGTACTTC
j_call: TRBJ2-7; clone_size: NA; d_call: TRBD1; v_call: TRBV29-1; cdr3_aa: CSVEGQDSYEQYF; cdr3_nt: TGCAGCGTCGAAGGACAGGACTCCTACGAGCAGTACTTC
j_call: TRBJ1-1; clone_size: NA; d_call: NA; v_call: TRBV15; cdr3_aa: CATSGPKLTGTEAFF; cdr3_nt: TGTGCCACCAGCGGGCCTAAGTTGACCGGGACTGAAGCTTTCTTT
j_call: TRBJ2-1; clone_size: once; d_call: NA; v_call: TRBV5-5; cdr3_aa: CASKSPSSYNEQFF; cdr3_nt: TGTGCCAGCAAGAGCCCTAGCTCCTACAATGAGCAGTTCTTC
j_call: TRBJ1-2; clone_size: NA; d_call: TRBD1; v_call: TRBV28; cdr3_aa: CASSLLTGTANYGYTF; cdr3_nt: TGTGCCAGCAGTTTGCTCACAGGGACAGCTAACTATGGCTACACCTTC
j_call: TRBJ2-3; clone_size: NA; d_call: NA; v_call: TRBV27; cdr3_aa: CASSFVGRTTDTQYF; cdr3_nt: TGTGCCAGCAGTTTCGTGGGAAGAACAACAGATACGCAGTATTTT
j_call: TRBJ2-1; clone_size: NA; d_call: TRBD2; v_call: TRBV19; cdr3_aa: CASTVVAGDGNEQFF; cdr3_nt: TGTGCCAGTACTGTAGTAGCGGGAGACGGGAATGAGCAGTTCTTC
j_call: TRBJ2-3; clone_size: NA; d_call: NA; v_call: TRBV5-6; cdr3_aa: CASSSRGPDTQYF; cdr3_nt: TGTGCCAGCAGCAGCCGGGGTCCGGATACGCAGTATTTT
j_call: TRBJ2-7; clone_size: NA; d_call: NA; v_call: TRBV9; cdr3_aa: CASSVARDEQYF; cdr3_nt: TGTGCCAGCAGCGTAGCTAGGGACGAGCAGTACTTC
j_call: TRBJ2-7; clone_size: NA; d_call: NA; v_call: TRBV11-1; cdr3_aa: CASSLLQAYEQYF; cdr3_nt: TGTGCCAGCAGCCTTTTACAGGCATACGAGCAGTACTTC
j_call: TRBJ1-2; clone_size: NA; d_call: NA; v_call: TRBV28; cdr3_aa: CASRTFRSDYGYTF; cdr3_nt: TGTGCCAGCCGAACCTTCCGGAGTGACTATGGCTACACCTTC
j_call: TRBJ2-2; clone_size: NA; d_call: NA; v_call: TRBV5-1; cdr3_aa: CASSLKAPPGELFF; cdr3_nt: TGCGCCAGCAGCTTGAAGGCCCCGCCCGGGGAGCTGTTTTTT
j_call: TRBJ2-7; clone_size: once; d_call: NA; v_call: TRBV29-1; cdr3_aa: CSAAASMSYEQYF; cdr3_nt: TGCAGCGCCGCCGCTAGCATGTCCTACGAGCAGTACTTC
j_call: TRBJ2-3; clone_size: NA; d_call: TRBD2; v_call: TRBV7-9; cdr3_aa: CASSPTRTSGARSDTQYF; cdr3_nt: TGTGCCAGCAGCCCGACCCGGACTAGCGGGGCAAGGAGTGATACGCAGTATTTT
j_call: TRBJ2-7; clone_size: NA; d_call: NA; v_call: TRBV27; cdr3_aa: CASSGTGWYEQYF; cdr3_nt: TGTGCCAGCAGTGGTACAGGGTGGTACGAGCAGTACTTC
j_call: TRBJ1-2; clone_size: once; d_call: NA; v_call: TRBV6-1; cdr3_aa: CASKKGETASYGYTF; cdr3_nt: TGTGCCAGCAAGAAAGGAGAGACAGCAAGCTATGGCTACACCTTC
j_call: TRBJ2-1; clone_size: NA; d_call: NA; v_call: TRBV7-6; cdr3_aa: CASSLARGGSYNEQFF; cdr3_nt: TGTGCCAGCAGCTTAGCAAGGGGTGGGTCCTACAATGAGCAGTTCTTC
j_call: TRBJ1-2; clone_size: NA; d_call: TRBD1; v_call: TRBV15; cdr3_aa: CATSRVVGTGNYGYTF; cdr3_nt: TGTGCCACCAGCAGAGTGGTAGGGACAGGGAACTATGGCTACACCTTC
j_call: TRBJ2-1; clone_size: NA; d_call: TRBD1; v_call: TRBV30; cdr3_aa: CAWSVLGQGDNEQFF; cdr3_nt: TGTGCCTGGAGTGTACTTGGACAGGGTGATAATGAGCAGTTCTTC
j_call: TRBJ1-1; clone_size: NA; d_call: TRBD1; v_call: TRBV29-1; cdr3_aa: CSAIQGAAEAFF; cdr3_nt: TGCAGCGCCATACAGGGGGCTGCTGAAGCTTTCTTT
j_call: TRBJ2-3; clone_size: NA; d_call: NA; v_call: TRBV5-4; cdr3_aa: CASSRSTDTQYF; cdr3_nt: TGTGCCAGCAGCCGATCGACAGATACGCAGTATTTT
j_call: TRBJ1-5; clone_size: NA; d_call: NA; v_call: TRBV28; cdr3_aa: CASSLGGQGTNQPQHF; cdr3_nt: TGTGCCAGCAGCCTGGGGGGGCAAGGGACTAATCAGCCCCAGCATTTT
j_call: TRBJ1-1; clone_size: NA; d_call: NA; v_call: TRBV21-1; cdr3_aa: CARVPGEAFF; cdr3_nt: TGTGCCAGGGTGCCGGGGGAAGCTTTCTTT
j_call: TRBJ2-7; clone_size: once; d_call: NA; v_call: TRBV9; cdr3_aa: CASSVAGSTYEQYF; cdr3_nt: TGTGCCAGCAGCGTAGCGGGCAGCACCTACGAGCAGTACTTC
j_call: TRBJ2-3; clone_size: once; d_call: NA; v_call: TRBV18; cdr3_aa: CASSRRDRKDTQYF; cdr3_nt: TGTGCCAGCTCAAGGCGGGATCGAAAAGATACGCAGTATTTT
j_call: TRBJ1-6; clone_size: NA; d_call: NA; v_call: TRBV2; cdr3_aa: CASSERRSSYNSPLHF; cdr3_nt: TGTGCCAGCAGTGAGAGAAGGAGCTCCTATAATTCACCCCTCCACTTT
j_call: TRBJ2-5; clone_size: NA; d_call: TRBD1; v_call: TRBV9; cdr3_aa: CASSVGLQGEYEQETQYF; cdr3_nt: TGTGCCAGCAGCGTAGGTCTGCAGGGGGAATACGAACAAGAGACCCAGTACTTC
j_call: TRBJ2-1; clone_size: NA; d_call: TRBD1; v_call: TRBV2; cdr3_aa: CASSWTGVNNEQFF; cdr3_nt: TGTGCCAGCAGTTGGACAGGGGTGAACAATGAGCAGTTCTTC
j_call: TRBJ2-7; clone_size: NA; d_call: NA; v_call: TRBV5-1; cdr3_aa: CASSLKGTTDYEQYF; cdr3_nt: TGCGCCAGCAGCTTGAAGGGGACGACTGACTACGAGCAGTACTTC
j_call: TRBJ1-2; clone_size: NA; d_call: NA; v_call: TRBV18; cdr3_aa: CASSPLSAESLYGYTF; cdr3_nt: TGTGCCAGCTCACCACTTTCGGCCGAATCCCTCTATGGCTACACCTTC